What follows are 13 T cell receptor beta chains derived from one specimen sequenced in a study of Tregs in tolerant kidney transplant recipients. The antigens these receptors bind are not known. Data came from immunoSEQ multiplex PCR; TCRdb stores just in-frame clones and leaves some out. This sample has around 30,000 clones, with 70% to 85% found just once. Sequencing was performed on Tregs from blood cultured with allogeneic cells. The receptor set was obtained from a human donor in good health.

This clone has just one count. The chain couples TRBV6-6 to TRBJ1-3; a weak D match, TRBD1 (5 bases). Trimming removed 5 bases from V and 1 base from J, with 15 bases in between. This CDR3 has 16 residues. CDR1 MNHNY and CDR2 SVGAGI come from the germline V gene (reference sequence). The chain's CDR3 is CASSSPGKLSGNTIYF. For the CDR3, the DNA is TGTGCCAGCAGTAGCCCAGGGAAACTTTCTGGAAACACCATATATTTT.

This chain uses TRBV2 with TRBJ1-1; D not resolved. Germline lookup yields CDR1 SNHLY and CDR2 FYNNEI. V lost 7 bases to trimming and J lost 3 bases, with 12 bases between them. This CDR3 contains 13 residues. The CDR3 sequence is CASIMTRDTEAFF. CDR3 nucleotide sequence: TGTGCCAGCATCATGACCCGGGACACTGAAGCTTTCTTT. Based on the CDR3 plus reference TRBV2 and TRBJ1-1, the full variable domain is EPEVTQTPSHQVTQMGQEVILRCVPISNHLYFYWYRQILGQKVEFLVSFYNNEISEKSEIFDDQFSVERPDGSNFTLKIRSTKLEDSAMYFCASIMTRDTEAFFGQGTRLTVV.

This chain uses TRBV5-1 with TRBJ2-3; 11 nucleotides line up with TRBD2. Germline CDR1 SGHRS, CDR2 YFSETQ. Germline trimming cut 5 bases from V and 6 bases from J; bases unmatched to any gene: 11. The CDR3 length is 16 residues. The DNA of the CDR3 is TGCGCCAGCAGGATAGTAGCGGGGGGGCCATTGGATACGCAGTATTTT. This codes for CASRIVAGGPLDTQYF.

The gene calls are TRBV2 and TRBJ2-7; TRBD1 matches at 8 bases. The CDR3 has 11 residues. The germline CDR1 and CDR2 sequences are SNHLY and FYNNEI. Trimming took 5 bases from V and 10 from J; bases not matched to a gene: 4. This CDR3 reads CASSMDRAQYF. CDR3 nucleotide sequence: TGTGCCAGCAGTATGGACAGGGCTCAGTACTTC.

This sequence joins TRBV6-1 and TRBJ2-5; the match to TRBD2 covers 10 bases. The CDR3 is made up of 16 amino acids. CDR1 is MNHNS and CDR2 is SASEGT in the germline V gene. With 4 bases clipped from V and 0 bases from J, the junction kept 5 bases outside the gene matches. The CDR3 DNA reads TGTGCCAGCAGTGTCCAGACTAGCGGGTACCAAGAGACCCAGTACTTC. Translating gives CASSVQTSGYQETQYF.

In nucleotides, the CDR3 is TGTGCCATCTCCTTTGACAGGCCTAATTCACCCCTCCACTTT. Residues: CAISFDRPNSPLHF. The chain carries TRBV10-3 and TRBJ1-6; a weak D match, TRBD1 (6 bases). The germline CDR1 and CDR2 sequences are ENHRY and SYGVKD. The length of the CDR3 is 14 residues. V dropped 8 bases and J dropped 6 bases, with 14 bases sitting between them.

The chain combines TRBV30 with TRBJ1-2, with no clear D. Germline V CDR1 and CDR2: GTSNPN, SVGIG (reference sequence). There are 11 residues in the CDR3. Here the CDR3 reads CALILGYGYTF. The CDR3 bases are TGTGCGCTGATTCTTGGCTATGGCTACACCTTC.

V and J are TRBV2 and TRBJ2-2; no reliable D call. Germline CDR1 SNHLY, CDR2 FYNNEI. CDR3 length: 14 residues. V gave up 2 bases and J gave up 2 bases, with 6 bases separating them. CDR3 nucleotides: TGTGCCAGCAGTGAATCTCCAAACACCGGGGAGCTGTTTTTT. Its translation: CASSESPNTGELFF.

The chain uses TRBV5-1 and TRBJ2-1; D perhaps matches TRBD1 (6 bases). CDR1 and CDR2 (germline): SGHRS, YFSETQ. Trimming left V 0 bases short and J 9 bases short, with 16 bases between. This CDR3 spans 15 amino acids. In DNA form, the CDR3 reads TGCGCCAGCAGCTTGGTAGAGGGGGTATCGATTGAGCAGTTCTTC. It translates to CASSLVEGVSIEQFF.

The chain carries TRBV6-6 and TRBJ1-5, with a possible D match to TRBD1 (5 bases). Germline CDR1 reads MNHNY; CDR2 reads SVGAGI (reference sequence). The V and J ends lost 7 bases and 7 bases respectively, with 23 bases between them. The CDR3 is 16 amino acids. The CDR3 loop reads CASTTGGKRVWQPQHF. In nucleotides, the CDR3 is TGTGCCAGCACCACGGGGGGGAAGAGAGTATGGCAGCCCCAGCATTTT.

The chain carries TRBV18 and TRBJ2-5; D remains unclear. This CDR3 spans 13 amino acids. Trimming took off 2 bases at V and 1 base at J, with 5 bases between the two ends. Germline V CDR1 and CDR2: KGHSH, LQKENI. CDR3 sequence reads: CASSPTIQETQYF. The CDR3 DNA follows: TGTGCCAGCTCACCAACCATCCAAGAGACCCAGTACTTC.

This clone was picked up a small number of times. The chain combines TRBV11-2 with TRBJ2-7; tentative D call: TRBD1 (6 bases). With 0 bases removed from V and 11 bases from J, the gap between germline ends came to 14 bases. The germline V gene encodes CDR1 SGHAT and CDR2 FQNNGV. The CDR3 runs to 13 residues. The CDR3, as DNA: TGTGCCAGCAGCTTAGAGCCTGTGAGGGGGAAGTACTTC. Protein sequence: CASSLEPVRGKYF.

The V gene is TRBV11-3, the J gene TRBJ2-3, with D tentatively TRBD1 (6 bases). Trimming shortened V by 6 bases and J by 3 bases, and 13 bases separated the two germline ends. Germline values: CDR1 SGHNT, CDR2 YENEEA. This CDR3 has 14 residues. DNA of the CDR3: TGTGCCAGCAGAGGACAGACCCAGACAGATACGCAGTATTTT. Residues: CASRGQTQTDTQYF. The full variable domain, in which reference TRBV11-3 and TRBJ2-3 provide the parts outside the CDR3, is EAGVVQSPRYKIIEKKQPVAFWCNPISGHNTLYWYLQNLGQGPELLIRYENEEAVDDSQLPKDRFSAERLKGVDSTLKIQPAELGDSAVYLCASRGQTQTDTQYFGPGTRLTVL.